This T cell receptor beta chain emerged from a study of cytomegalovirus exposure and HLA in healthy donors (dated by TCRdb to 2016 to 2017). Notes on the research overall: An earlier analysis of several hundred of the donors reported approximately 270 Gb of sequence data and 120 million or so unique TCR beta sequences from 150 million to 200 million T cells. All discovery cohort repertoires had been generated on a single sequencing platform. Among some 410 genotyped donors of the cohort, an average of about 240,000 unique TCR beta nucleotide sequences were sequenced per donor, roughly 20% of them non-productive. To study patterns of TCR occurrence, a later analysis re-analyzed previously published TCR beta repertoires from several hundred donors and added high-resolution HLA genotyping. A later genetic analysis took genome-wide SNP genotypes for about three fifths of the 666 donors and used that subset as a discovery cohort. The study aimed to test whether cataloging public T cell receptors could reveal signatures of past pathogen exposure. Typing coverage varied by locus: roughly 629-640 donors for A, B, C, DRB1 and DQB1; under 550 for DQA1; over 600 for DPA1; 400 to 480 for DPB1. A handful of DR-DQ haplotypes were handled as single units for association and clustering because linkage in the cohort was strong. To predict cytomegalovirus infection status, the study combined high-throughput TCR immunosequencing, statistical association of individual TCRs with disease status, and machine learning. The study used immunosequencing to profile the T cell repertoires of 670 or so subjects and linked those repertoires to cytomegalovirus serostatus. Both class I and class II loci were covered by HLA typing, at four-digit resolution. Rather than using new phenotypic data, the later analysis identified candidate immune exposures from TCR beta sequences and from how often those sequences occurred across donors. A separate validation cohort of over 95 different subjects was used in addition to the roughly 700-subject first cohort. Roughly 300 gigabases of sequencing data and approximately 85 million unique TCR sequences were included in an early release covering several hundred HLA-typed donors. Alongside the repertoire data, information on donor age, sex, ethnicity and CMV serostatus was compiled. In an earlier analysis of 500 to 650 of the donors, high-throughput TCR beta sequencing was used to judge whether each TCR beta V gene segment behaved as functional or pseudogenic. Of the approximately 400 genotyped donors, around 81% fell in the genetic ancestry cluster associated with self-reported Caucasian donors. Overall results and qualifications from the work: In vitro tests confirmed that three of the cytomegalovirus-associated TCR beta chains recognize cytomegalovirus antigens. Because counts were too low, seventeen rarely observed V segments, including chromosome 9 orphons, were excluded from the earlier analysis of around 640 of the donors. A later analysis found that most CMV-associated TCR beta chains appeared HLA-restricted, with HLA associations seemingly driven largely by CMV exposure. The cohort was sequenced for TCR beta chains only, and without alpha or paired-chain data the features that could be detected were limited. In a later genetic analysis, fewer N-insertions in productive TCRs were reported among donors in an Asian-associated ancestry cluster than the roughly 700-donor mean. The only immune exposure information available for the cohort was CMV serostatus. A group of highly shared sequence variants was considered likely to be a technical artifact of the sequencing pipeline. Because the 87-base-pair reads could not distinguish some IMGT-functional V segments, including TRBV6-2 and TRBV6-3, those segments were excluded. Compared with equally common non-associated chains, HLA-associated TCR beta chains in a later analysis were more clonally expanded and had lower generation probabilities. In a later analysis, the rate of TCR association differed among HLA loci, with DRB1 alleles having the most associated TCRs and HLA-C alleles having the fewest. A further reported finding was that TCR beta sequences accurately predicted the HLA-A and HLA-B alleles for most subjects in the first cohort. The study listed approximately 150 TCR beta chains as associated with cytomegalovirus. Broadly in line with IMGT annotations, most TCR beta V segments showed up in productive rearrangements about 90% or about 30% of the time in an earlier analysis of 587 of the donors. Because some donors lacked HLA typing at each locus, the association tests relied only on the typed subset. Correlated functional status among segregating V segments might reflect linkage disequilibrium, but an unknown experimental factor could not be ruled out. At a false discovery rate of 0.05, a later analysis linked some 17,000 TCR beta sequences to specific HLA alleles. When HLA alleles, especially DR and DQ, strongly co-occurred, TCR associations were difficult to assign to individual alleles. Roughly uniform sequencing depth across donors was assumed in presence/absence analyses, although this assumption may not hold. Across donors, most TCR sequences were observed very rarely, whereas some public TCRs were present in many individuals. In a later analysis, several top co-occurrence clusters were reported to appear linked to parvovirus B19, influenza, CMV and Epstein-Barr virus. In a later genetic analysis, a missense DCLRE1C variant was associated with V-gene and J-gene trimming of TCR beta chains, and the association was replicated in an independent cohort. According to the authors, the approach could potentially be generalized to other disease states and immunological phenotypes. Cytomegalovirus status was reported to be diagnosed by the classifier with high specificity and sensitivity in both the original and validation cohorts.

Preparation of the library involved the immunoSEQ multiplex PCR assay. For the multiplex PCR, a mixture combining 60 forward primers for TCR Vbeta segments and 13 reverse primers for TCR Jbeta segments was used. Amplification of the CDR3 region of rearranged TCR beta genes was performed with a multiplex PCR assay on genomic DNA. The Illumina HiSeq System was used to sequence the amplified TCR beta libraries as 87-base-pair reads. As for the original processing: A later analysis tallied 70 million to 100 million unique TCR beta chains across the roughly 610 repertoires, and about 12 million of those chains were shared by two or more donors. To remove PCR and sequencing errors, raw reads were error-corrected and collapsed into unique sequences using a nearest-neighbor algorithm that merged closely related sequences. V, D and J gene segments were assigned by aligning CDR3 sequences to IMGT reference sequences. For a sequence to be retained, a match of at least six nucleotides was required to both a V gene segment and a J gene segment. Rearrangements were classified as productive when the CDR3 lacked stop codons and remained in frame with V and J, and all other rearrangements were classified as non-productive. Following IMGT convention, CDR3 was defined as the stretch from the second conserved V-encoded cysteine to the conserved J-encoded phenylalanine. In an earlier analysis of some 550 of the donors, sequences lacking an unambiguous match to a single V gene segment were excluded. An earlier analysis of around 600 of the donors classified V segments as functional when productive rearrangements were above 56.7% and as segregating when the standard deviation between donors was above 5%. A statistical classification framework was built for diagnosing cytomegalovirus status from the catalog of TCR beta chain sequences. A later analysis assigned V and J genes by comparing TCR nucleotide sequences with IMGT/GENE-DB human TR gene sequences. In a later analysis, CDR3 sequences and most-parsimonious VDJ recombination scenarios were assigned using the TCRdist pipeline. In a later analysis, every TCR beta chain was defined by the combination of its CDR3 amino acid sequence and its V-gene family, and reads without a unique V-gene family were dropped. In a later analysis, several hundred highly shared, low-generation-probability nucleotide sequences were removed to address suspected cross-contamination and a sequencing artifact. In a later analysis, a clonal expansion index was calculated for each public chain from normalized within-repertoire ranks of inferred template counts. A later analysis computed generation probabilities with a VDJ recombination model fitted to out-of-frame rearrangements, and checked the results against IGoR. In a later analysis, TCR-TCR, TCR-HLA and TCR-CMV co-occurrence was scored with hypergeometric tests, and a repertoire-size bias correction was applied to TCR pairs. A later analysis estimated false discovery rates by permuting HLA or CMV assignments 20 times. In a later analysis, co-occurring TCRs were grouped with DBSCAN, and TCRdist sequence similarity was added when clustering was performed within HLA-allele-positive subsets. Co-occurrence clustering excluded repertoires with fewer than 30,000 or more than 120,000 public chains, plus five with anomalous nucleotide sharing. Entries here come from immuneACCESS through TCRdb and include only in-frame sequences with V and J called. Some clones fail to appear in such tables; in the studies checked, an unresolved V gene covers under half of the shortfall, and the cause of the remainder is unknown. V and J calls and clone size are as listed in that table; D and trimming were resolved from the DNA. The sample table records 65,000 to 85,000 clones; roughly 89% of these occur just once. Of the sample, roughly 2% is held by the ten largest clones.

The cohort was made up of 666 healthy bone marrow donors. All cohort members were sampled while nominally healthy, although unrecorded immune exposures were likely present. The donor tested CMV seronegative, placing the donor among the 300 to 450 seronegative members of the cohort. Every donor gave a peripheral blood sample, and the peripheral blood mononuclear cells from that sample were used for TCR beta sequencing. The Qiagen DNeasy Blood Extraction Kit was used to extract genomic DNA from the blood cell samples. Spanning cysteine to phenylalanine, the CDR3 consists of 14 amino acids. Left in the record is the CDR3 DNA by itself, 42 bases read in frame from the first base. CDR1 and CDR2 were assigned from the germline V gene as MDHEN and SYDVKM. V is clipped by 6 bases and J by 4 bases, and the sequence between their germline boundaries is 12 bases long. As to this clone: Its antigen is not yet known. There are no base qualities to consult, and no much larger clone falls within one base.

This receptor was obtained from a woman aged 25 to 39 in good health and CMV-seronegative. In this chain, TRBV28 is recombined with TRBJ2-2, with TRBD1 tentatively as D gene (6 bases match). The source material was PBMCs. The DNA sequence is as follows: TGTGCCAGCAGAGCACAGGGATCCACCGGGGAGCTGTTTTTT. Translated, it gives CASRAQGSTGELFF.